This T cell receptor (beta chain) derives from a study of blood T cell repertoires in COVID-19 (dated by TCRdb to about 2020). Background for the entire study: The collaborator samples originated in the United States, Italy and Spain and spanned the acute and convalescent phases of COVID-19. Sample metadata almost always included a de-identified subject ID, COVID-19 status, age in years and sex. The repertoires were released in a freely available public database meant as a resource for research on the immune response to SARS-CoV-2. Where available, HLA class I and class II types were obtained from metadata supplied by the sample provider rather than from assay-based typing. The samples were drawn from the first 160 participants of the ongoing ImmuneRACE study and from 950 to 1,500 subjects provided by 6 global collaborators. The prospective study material was composed of cDNA or gDNA derived from T cells, B-cell-depleted T cells, or PBMCs. Deeply sampled blood TCRbeta repertoires from subjects exposed to, actively infected with, or recovered from COVID-19 were included in the dataset.

TCRbeta CDR3 regions were amplified from genomic DNA using the immunoSEQ Assay, a bias-controlled multiplex PCR. In the authors' own workflow: The number of nucleated cells in each sample was estimated from the amplification of reference gene primers within the assay. To quantify the absolute abundance of each unique TCRbeta CDR3 rearrangement, sequence reads were collapsed and filtered. Productive Simpson clonality was computed per sample as the square root of Simpson's diversity index over productive rearrangements. TCRdb re-hosts the immuneACCESS table, in-frame sequences only. Its copies lack some clones; in the studies checked, an unresolved V gene accounts for under half of them, and the cause for the rest is not known. V and J calls and clone size are as listed in that table; D and trimming were resolved from the DNA. Recorded for this sample are 100,000 to 150,000 clones; approximately 80% of them occurred a single time. Approximately 2% of the sample is in the top ten clones.

Results the study describes overall, beyond this receptor: Clinical and demographic metadata were provided uncurated, with the amount varying by source and participant.

From cysteine to phenylalanine, the CDR3 is 14 amino acids long. The retained sequence is limited to the CDR3, 42 bases, with the frame set at the first base. Sequences MNHEY (CDR1) and SVGAGI (CDR2) are obtained from the germline V gene. V sheds 6 bases and J sheds 4 bases, leaving 15 bases between their ends. The table lists this clone with a count of one. This receptor's antigen is unknown. Base qualities are missing; no much larger clone stands one base away. Each collaborating institution followed its own protocols to collect whole blood in K2EDTA tubes. For TCRbeta analysis, collaborators shipped samples in one of three forms: frozen whole blood, isolated PBMCs, or DNA extracted from either of those sample types.

This sequence originates from a man between 65 and 85 years old with acute or convalescent COVID-19. Sequenced material: peripheral blood. The chain uses TRBV6-5 and TRBJ1-2; the D gene is not confidently resolved. CDR3 loop: CASRTLAYVYGYTF. The nucleotide sequence is given as TGTGCCAGCAGAACCTTAGCCTACGTCTATGGCTACACCTTC.